The subject of this entry is one T cell receptor (beta chain). The sample contains more than one DNA sequence encoding this CDR3. V lost 0 bases to trimming and J lost 6 bases; unmatched junction nucleotides: 0. Germline V gene lookup returns CDR1 SGHNT and CDR2 YYREEE (reference sequence). The CDR3 is 12 residues long. Data came from immunoSEQ multiplex PCR; TCRdb stores just in-frame clones and leaves some out. The sample carries roughly 1,500,000 clones, around 98.5% recorded once. The data stem from a study of shared clonotypes between healthy human individuals. The source material was naive CD4+ T cells sorted from blood. Subset noted: CD45RA+ positively selected. The clonotype was recovered from a man under 40 in good health. This chain uses TRBV5-4 with TRBJ2-7, with 7 bases fitting TRBD2. CDR3 loop: CASSLAGGEQYF. The CDR3 DNA is TGTGCCAGCAGCTTGGCGGGGGGCGAGCAGTACTTC.